This T cell receptor (beta chain) was sequenced during a study of a mutant IDH1 vaccine in newly diagnosed glioma. Across the whole study: Vaccine dosing followed radiotherapy by 4-6 weeks, or accompanied temozolomide cycles. An approximately 62% male, approximately 38% female split and a mean age of about 44 years characterized treated patients. Patients previously underwent radiotherapy, temozolomide, or both, and most underwent both. The study's findings and limits: The vaccine induced immune responses, and these occurred in around 94% of patients.

The sample's time point: week 23, last vaccination. Doses of 300 ug of mutant IDH1 20-mer peptide were given with topical imiquimod. As to this clone: Its antigen is not known.

Generated by immunoSEQ multiplex PCR, the TCRdb table keeps only in-frame clones and is missing some. The table lists tens of thousands of clones, about 85% of them singletons. This CDR3 has 15 amino acids. V was pared by 7 bases and J by 9 bases, with 19 bases between. The germline V gene encodes CDR1 LNHDA and CDR2 SQIVND (reference sequence). The source is a man aged 25 to 40 with glioma. The material was PBMCs, obtained from a glioma patient whose treatment included an IDH1 peptide vaccine. The chain links TRBV19 to TRBJ1-6; D not certain. CDR3 region: CASTNSEGTTSPLHF. CDR3 coding DNA: TGTGCCAGTACCAACAGTGAGGGTACAACTTCACCCCTCCACTTT.